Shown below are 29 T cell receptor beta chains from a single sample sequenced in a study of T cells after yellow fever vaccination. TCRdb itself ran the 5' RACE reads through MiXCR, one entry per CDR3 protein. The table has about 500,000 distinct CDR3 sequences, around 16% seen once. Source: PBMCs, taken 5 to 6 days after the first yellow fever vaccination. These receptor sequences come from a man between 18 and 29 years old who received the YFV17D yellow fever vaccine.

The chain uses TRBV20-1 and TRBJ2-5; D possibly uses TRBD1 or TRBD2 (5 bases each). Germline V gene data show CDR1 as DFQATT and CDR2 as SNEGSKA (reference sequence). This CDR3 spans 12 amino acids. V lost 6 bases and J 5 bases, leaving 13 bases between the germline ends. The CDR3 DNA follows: TGCAGTGCCCGAGGGGTTGCGGAGACCCAGTACTTC. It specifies CSARGVAETQYF.

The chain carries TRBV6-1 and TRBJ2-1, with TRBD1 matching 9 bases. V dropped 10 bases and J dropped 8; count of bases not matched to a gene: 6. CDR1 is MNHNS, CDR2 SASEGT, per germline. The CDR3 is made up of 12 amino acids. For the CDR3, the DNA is TGTGCCACCGGGACAGGGTTGTATGAGCAGTTCTTC. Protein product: CATGTGLYEQFF.

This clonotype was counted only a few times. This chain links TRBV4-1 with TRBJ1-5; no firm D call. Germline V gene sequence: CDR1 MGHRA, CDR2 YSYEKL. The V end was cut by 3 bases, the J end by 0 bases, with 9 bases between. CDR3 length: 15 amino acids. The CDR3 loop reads CASSQRSYSNQPQHF. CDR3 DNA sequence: TGCGCCAGCAGCCAGCGTTCCTATAGCAATCAGCCCCAGCATTTT.

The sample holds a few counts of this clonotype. The CDR3 nucleotides read TGTGCCAGCAGAGCGGGACAGGGTGTCACCTACGAGCAGTACTTC. Protein product: CASRAGQGVTYEQYF. The chain recombines TRBV5-4 with TRBJ2-7; 9 nucleotides match TRBD1. CDR1 SGHNT and CDR2 YYREEE come from the germline V gene (reference sequence). V gave up 5 bases and J gave up 2 bases; unmatched junction bases: 8. The CDR3 consists of 15 residues. The whole variable domain, remainder taken from reference TRBV5-4 and TRBJ2-7, is ETGVTQSPTHLIKTRGQQVTLRCSSQSGHNTVSWYQQALGQGPQFIFQYYREEENGRGNFPPRFSGLQFPNYSSELNVNALELDDSALYLCASRAGQGVTYEQYFGPGTRLTVT.

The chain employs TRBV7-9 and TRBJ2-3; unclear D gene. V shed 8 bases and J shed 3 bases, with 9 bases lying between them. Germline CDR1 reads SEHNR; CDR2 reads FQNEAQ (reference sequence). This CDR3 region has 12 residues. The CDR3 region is CASSDRTDTQYF. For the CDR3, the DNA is TGTGCCAGCTCGGACCGGACAGATACGCAGTATTTT.

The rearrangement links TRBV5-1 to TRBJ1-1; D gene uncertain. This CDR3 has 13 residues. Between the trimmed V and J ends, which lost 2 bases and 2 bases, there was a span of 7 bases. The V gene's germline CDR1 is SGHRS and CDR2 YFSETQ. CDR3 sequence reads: CASSFDDNTEAFF. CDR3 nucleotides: TGCGCCAGCAGCTTTGATGATAACACTGAAGCTTTCTTT.

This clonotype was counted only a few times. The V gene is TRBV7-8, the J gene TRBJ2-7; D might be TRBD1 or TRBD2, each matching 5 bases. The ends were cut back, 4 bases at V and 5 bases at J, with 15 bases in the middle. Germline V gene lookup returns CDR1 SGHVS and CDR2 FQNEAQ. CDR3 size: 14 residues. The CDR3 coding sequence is TGTGCCAGCAGCTCCTACGGGGCCGGGGACGAGCAGTACTTC. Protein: CASSSYGAGDEQYF. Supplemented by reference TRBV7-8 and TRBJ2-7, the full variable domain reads GAGVSQSPRYKVAKRGQDVALRCDPISGHVSLFWYQQALGQGPEFLTYFQNEAQLDKSGLPSDRFFAERPEGSVSTLKIQRTQQEDSAVYLCASSSYGAGDEQYFGPGTRLTVT.

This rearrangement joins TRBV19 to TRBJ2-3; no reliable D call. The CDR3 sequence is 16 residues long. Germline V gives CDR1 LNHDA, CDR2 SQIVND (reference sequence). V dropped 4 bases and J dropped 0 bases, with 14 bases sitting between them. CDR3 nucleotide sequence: TGTGCCAGTAGTAATCGTGGACCGATGAGCACAGATACGCAGTATTTT. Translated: CASSNRGPMSTDTQYF.

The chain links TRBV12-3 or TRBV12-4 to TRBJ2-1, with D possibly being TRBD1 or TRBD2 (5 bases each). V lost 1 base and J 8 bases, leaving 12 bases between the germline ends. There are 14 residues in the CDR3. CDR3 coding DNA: TGTGCCAGCAGTTTAGGGGCAGGGAGCTATGAGCAGTTCTTC. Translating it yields CASSLGAGSYEQFF.

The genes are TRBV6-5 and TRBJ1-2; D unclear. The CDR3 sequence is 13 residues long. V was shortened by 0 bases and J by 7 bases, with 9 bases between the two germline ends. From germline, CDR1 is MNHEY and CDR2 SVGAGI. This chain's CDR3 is CASSYSRAAGYTF. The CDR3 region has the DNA TGTGCCAGCAGTTACTCCCGCGCGGCTGGCTACACCTTC.

CDR3 sequence (DNA): TGTGCCAGCAGTTACGTGACCCCCCAAGAGACCCAGTACTTC. This sequence encodes CASSYVTPQETQYF. The chain combines TRBV6-2 or TRBV6-3 with TRBJ2-5; no clear D gene. Germline CDR1 and CDR2: MNHEY and SVGEGT. V lost 2 bases and J 1 base, leaving 8 bases between the germline ends. The CDR3 has 14 residues.

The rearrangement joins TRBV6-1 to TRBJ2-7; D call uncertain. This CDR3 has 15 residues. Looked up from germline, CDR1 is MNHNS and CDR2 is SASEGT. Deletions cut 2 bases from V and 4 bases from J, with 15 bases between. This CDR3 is CASSEMAETTYEQYV. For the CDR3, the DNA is TGTGCCAGCAGTGAAATGGCAGAAACCACTTACGAGCAGTACGTC.

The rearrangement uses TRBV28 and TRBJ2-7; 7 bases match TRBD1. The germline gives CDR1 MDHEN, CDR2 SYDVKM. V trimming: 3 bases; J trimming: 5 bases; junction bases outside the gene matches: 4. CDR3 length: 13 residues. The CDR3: CASSFPRGNEQYV. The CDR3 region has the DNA TGTGCCAGCAGTTTCCCCAGGGGGAACGAGCAGTACGTC.

Here the CDR3 DNA reads TGTGCCTGGAGTGTTTCCGGGACTAGCAGAAACATTCAGTACTTC. Its protein is CAWSVSGTSRNIQYF. The chain has TRBV30 and TRBJ2-4; TRBD2 matches at 9 bases. The CDR3 runs to 15 residues. CDR1 GTSNPN and CDR2 SVGIG come from the germline V gene (reference sequence). V shed 0 bases, J shed 6 bases, and the junction held 6 bases outside the gene matches.

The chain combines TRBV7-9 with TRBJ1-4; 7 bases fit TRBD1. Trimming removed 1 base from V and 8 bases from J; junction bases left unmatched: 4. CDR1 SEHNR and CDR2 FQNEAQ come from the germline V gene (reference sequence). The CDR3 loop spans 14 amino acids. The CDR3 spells CASSLVAGGEKLFF. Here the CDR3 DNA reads TGTGCCAGCAGCTTAGTGGCAGGGGGAGAAAAACTGTTTTTT.

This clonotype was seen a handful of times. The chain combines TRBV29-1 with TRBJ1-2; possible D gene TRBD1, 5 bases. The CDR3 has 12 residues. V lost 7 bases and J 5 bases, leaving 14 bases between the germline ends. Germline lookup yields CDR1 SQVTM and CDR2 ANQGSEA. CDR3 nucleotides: TGCAGCGCCATAGGGGTTTCATATGGCTACACCTTC. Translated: CSAIGVSYGYTF. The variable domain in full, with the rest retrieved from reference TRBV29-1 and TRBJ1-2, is SAVISQKPSRDICQRGTSLTIQCQVDSQVTMMFWYRQQPGQSLTLIATANQGSEATYESGFVIDKFPISRPNLTFSTLTVSNMSPEDSSIYLCSAIGVSYGYTFGSGTRLTVV.

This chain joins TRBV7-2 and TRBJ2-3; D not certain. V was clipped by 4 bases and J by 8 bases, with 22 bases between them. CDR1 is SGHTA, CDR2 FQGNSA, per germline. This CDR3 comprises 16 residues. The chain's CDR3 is CASSSFSGSEKGTQYF. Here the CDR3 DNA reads TGTGCCAGCAGCTCATTCTCCGGGTCCGAGAAGGGTACGCAGTATTTT.

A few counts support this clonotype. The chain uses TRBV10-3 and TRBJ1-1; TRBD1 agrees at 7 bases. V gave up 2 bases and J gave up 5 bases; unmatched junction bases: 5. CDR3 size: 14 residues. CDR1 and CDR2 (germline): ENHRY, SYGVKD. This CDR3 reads CAISETGDQTEAFF. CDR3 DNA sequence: TGTGCCATCAGTGAGACAGGGGACCAAACTGAAGCTTTCTTT.

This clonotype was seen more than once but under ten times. The CDR3 loop is CASSPRGTSGDTQYF. Here the CDR3 DNA reads TGTGCCAGCAGCCCCAGAGGGACTAGCGGAGATACGCAGTATTTT. The rearrangement joins TRBV7-3 to TRBJ2-3; 11 bases fit TRBD2. There are 15 residues in the CDR3. V shed 5 bases and J 5 bases; nucleotides not matched to a gene: 6. CDR1 is SGHTA and CDR2 is FQGTGA in the germline V gene.

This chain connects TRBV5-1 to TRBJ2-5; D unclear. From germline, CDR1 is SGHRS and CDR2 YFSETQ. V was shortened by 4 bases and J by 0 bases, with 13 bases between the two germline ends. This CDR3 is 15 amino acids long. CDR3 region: CASSLPLGYQETQYF. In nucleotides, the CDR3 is TGCGCCAGCAGCCTACCCTTAGGGTACCAAGAGACCCAGTACTTC.

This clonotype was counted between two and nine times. The CDR3 is CAIRDREYEQYF. The CDR3 nucleotides are TGTGCCATCAGGGACAGGGAATACGAGCAGTACTTC. J is TRBJ2-7 and V is TRBV10-3, with 8 positions matching TRBD1. Germline trimming cut 6 bases from V and 4 bases from J; bases unmatched to any gene: 2. CDR3 size: 12 residues. Germline lookup yields CDR1 ENHRY and CDR2 SYGVKD.

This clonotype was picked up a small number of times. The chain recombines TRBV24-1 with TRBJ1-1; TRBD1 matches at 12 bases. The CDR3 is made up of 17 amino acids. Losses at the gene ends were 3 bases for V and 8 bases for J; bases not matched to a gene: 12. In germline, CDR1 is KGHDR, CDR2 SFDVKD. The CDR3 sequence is CATSDNGTGGFLGEAFF. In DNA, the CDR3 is TGTGCCACCAGTGATAACGGGACAGGGGGCTTCTTGGGGGAAGCTTTCTTT.

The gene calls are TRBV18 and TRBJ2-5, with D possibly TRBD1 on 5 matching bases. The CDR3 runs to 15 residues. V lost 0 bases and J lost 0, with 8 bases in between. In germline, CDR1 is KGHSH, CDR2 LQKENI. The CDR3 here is CASSPPAGYQETQYF. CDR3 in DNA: TGTGCCAGCTCACCACCTGCAGGGTACCAAGAGACCCAGTACTTC.

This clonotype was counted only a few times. CDR3 amino acids: CASSEARTTETQYF. As DNA, the CDR3 is TGTGCCAGCAGTGAAGCCCGGACTACGGAGACCCAGTACTTC. V and J are TRBV2 and TRBJ2-5; a weak D match, TRBD2 (6 bases). In germline, CDR1 is SNHLY, CDR2 FYNNEI. The CDR3 sequence is 14 residues long. Deletions cut 0 bases from V and 5 bases from J, with 10 bases between.

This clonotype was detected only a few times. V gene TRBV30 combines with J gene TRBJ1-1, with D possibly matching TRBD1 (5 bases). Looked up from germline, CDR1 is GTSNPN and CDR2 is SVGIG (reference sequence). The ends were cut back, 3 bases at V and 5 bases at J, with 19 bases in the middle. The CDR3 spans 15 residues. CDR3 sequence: CAWRPGVGGATEAFF. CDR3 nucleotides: TGTGCCTGGAGGCCCGGTGTGGGGGGAGCTACTGAAGCTTTCTTT.

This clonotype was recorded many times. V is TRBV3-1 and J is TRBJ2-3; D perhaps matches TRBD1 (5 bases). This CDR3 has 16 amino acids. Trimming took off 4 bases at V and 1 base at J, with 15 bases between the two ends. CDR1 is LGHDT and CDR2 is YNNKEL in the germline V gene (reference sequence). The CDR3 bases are TGTGCCAGCAGCCCCCCCCCTACCAGGGGCACAGATACGCAGTATTTT. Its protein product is CASSPPPTRGTDTQYF.

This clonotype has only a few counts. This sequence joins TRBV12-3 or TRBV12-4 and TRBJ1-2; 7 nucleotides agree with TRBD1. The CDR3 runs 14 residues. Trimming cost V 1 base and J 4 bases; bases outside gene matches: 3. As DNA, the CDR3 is TGTGCCAGCAGTTTAGGGGACAGCACCTATGGCTACACCTTC. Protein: CASSLGDSTYGYTF.

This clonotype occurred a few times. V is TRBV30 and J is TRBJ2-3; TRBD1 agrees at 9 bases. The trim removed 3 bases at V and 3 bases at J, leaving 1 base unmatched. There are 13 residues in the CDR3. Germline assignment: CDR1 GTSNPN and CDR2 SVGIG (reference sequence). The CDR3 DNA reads TGTGCCTGGAGGGGGACAGGGACAGATACGCAGTATTTT. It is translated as CAWRGTGTDTQYF.

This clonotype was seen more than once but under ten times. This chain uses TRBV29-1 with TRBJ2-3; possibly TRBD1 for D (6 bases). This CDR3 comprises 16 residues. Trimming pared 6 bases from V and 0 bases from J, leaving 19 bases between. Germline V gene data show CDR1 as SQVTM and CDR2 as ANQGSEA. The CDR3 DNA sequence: TGCAGCGTCTGGAACAGGGAGAGGGCTAGCACAGATACGCAGTATTTT. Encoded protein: CSVWNRERASTDTQYF.